Listed here are 23 T cell receptor beta chains from one sample, sequenced in a study of T cell repertoires in ileal Crohn's disease. The protocol was immunoSEQ multiplex PCR, while the TCRdb copy is restricted to in-frame clones and leaves out a portion. The table has around 33,000 clones, about four fifths seen once. Sequencing used ileal tissue. These receptors were collected from an adult with Crohn's disease.

The chain carries TRBV5-4 and TRBJ1-1; D perhaps matches TRBD1 (5 bases). The V and J ends lost 0 bases and 0 bases respectively, with 12 bases between them. The CDR3 loop spans 16 amino acids. Germline lookup yields CDR1 SGHNT and CDR2 YYREEE (reference sequence). The DNA of the CDR3 is TGTGCCAGCAGCTTGGTTGGGGGGAGGGTGAACACTGAAGCTTTCTTT. Its protein is CASSLVGGRVNTEAFF.

This CDR3 reads CASSVTPGVSTDTQYF. The CDR3 nucleotides read TGTGCCAGCAGCGTGACCCCGGGAGTTAGCACAGATACGCAGTATTTT. This chain joins TRBV9 and TRBJ2-3, with a weak D call TRBD2 (6 bases). The length of the CDR3 is 16 residues. The germline V gene encodes CDR1 SGDLS and CDR2 YYNGEE. Trimming left V 2 bases short and J 0 bases short, with 13 bases between. Using reference TRBV9 and TRBJ2-3 for the parts outside the CDR3, the full variable domain is DSGVTQTPKHLITATGQRVTLRCSPRSGDLSVYWYQQSLDQGLQFLIQYYNGEERAKGNILERFSAQQFPDLHSELNLSSLELGDSALYFCASSVTPGVSTDTQYFGPGTRLTVL.

The chain recombines TRBV7-9 with TRBJ2-2, with D maybe TRBD1 (6 bases). CDR3 length: 16 amino acids. Germline V gives CDR1 SEHNR, CDR2 FQNEAQ (reference sequence). Trimming took 5 bases from V and 2 from J, leaving 15 bases between them. The CDR3 spells CASSQIDRRNTGELFF. CDR3 coding DNA: TGTGCCAGCAGCCAGATCGACAGGAGAAACACCGGGGAGCTGTTTTTT.

The chain couples TRBV21-1 to TRBJ1-1. TRBV21-1 is shown as a pseudogene. The CDR3 runs to 12 residues. The CDR3 here is CASSSGDTEAFF. CDR3 coding DNA: TGTGCCAGCAGTTCGGGGGACACTGAAGCTTTCTTT.

CDR3 loop: CASSERVGTSGGGNIQYF. For the CDR3, the DNA is TGTGCCAGCAGTGAGCGGGTGGGGACTAGCGGGGGGGGAAACATTCAGTACTTC. V gene TRBV2 combines with J gene TRBJ2-4; TRBD2 matches 16 bases. V lost 3 bases and J lost 6; bases outside the gene matches: 8. Germline values: CDR1 SNHLY, CDR2 FYNNEI. This CDR3 is 18 amino acids long.

This chain connects TRBV29-1 to TRBJ2-1; D unclear. With 4 bases removed from V and 4 bases from J, the gap between germline ends came to 14 bases. Germline CDR1 SQVTM, CDR2 ANQGSEA. This CDR3 has 14 residues. The CDR3 region is CSVAHRSLYNEQFF. The CDR3 DNA reads as TGCAGCGTTGCGCACAGATCGTTATACAATGAGCAGTTCTTC.

The chain links TRBV7-2 to TRBJ2-1; D may be TRBD2 (5 bases). Germline V lookup: CDR1 SGHTA, CDR2 FQGNSA. This CDR3 has 15 amino acids. V shed 1 base and J shed 2 bases, with 9 bases lying between them. CDR3 in DNA: TGTGCCAGCAGCTTAGGCAGCGGCCCCTACAATGAGCAGTTCTTC. Protein sequence: CASSLGSGPYNEQFF. The whole variable domain, remainder taken from reference TRBV7-2 and TRBJ2-1, is GAGVSQSPSNKVTEKGKDVELRCDPISGHTALYWYRQSLGQGLEFLIYFQGNSAPDKSGLPSDRFSAERTGGSVSTLTIQRTQQEDSAVYLCASSLGSGPYNEQFFGPGTRLTVL.

V gene TRBV5-1 combines with J gene TRBJ1-1; 11 nucleotides align to TRBD1. Per germline, CDR1 SGHRS and CDR2 YFSETQ. J gave up 5 bases and V 2 bases, and 8 bases lay outside the gene matches. This CDR3 spans 16 amino acids. The CDR3 loop reads CASSFWGQGEGTEAFF. CDR3 bases: TGCGCCAGCAGCTTTTGGGGACAGGGGGAGGGGACTGAAGCTTTCTTT.

V and J are TRBV4-2 and TRBJ1-2; TRBD1 is a possible D gene (6 bases). This CDR3 has 13 amino acids. V lost 0 bases to trimming and J lost 8 bases, with 10 bases between them. Looked up from germline, CDR1 is LGHNA and CDR2 is YNFKEQ. CDR3 DNA: TGTGCCAGCAGCCAAGATTCAGGGGTGGGCTACACCTTC. This sequence encodes CASSQDSGVGYTF.

V gene TRBV5-1 combines with J gene TRBJ2-5; 7 nucleotides align to TRBD2. The J segment lost 4 bases and the V segment lost 0 bases, leaving 12 bases of the junction unmatched. Germline-derived CDR1 and CDR2 are SGHRS and YFSETQ. The CDR3 covers 17 residues. CDR3 coding DNA: TGCGCCAGCAGCTTGGGTTATGGGGCGGGAGAAGCAGAGACCCAGTACTTC. It codes for CASSLGYGAGEAETQYF.

The chain joins TRBV7-6 to TRBJ2-2; TRBD2 aligns across 8 bases. J gave up 3 bases and V 5 bases, and 11 bases lay outside the gene matches. This CDR3 comprises 17 residues. Looked up from germline, CDR1 is SGHVS and CDR2 is FNYEAQ. The CDR3: CASSPRWAGLDTGELFF. CDR3 nucleotide sequence: TGTGCCAGCAGCCCCCGATGGGCGGGACTAGACACCGGGGAGCTGTTTTTT.

The rearrangement joins TRBV28 to TRBJ1-1, with 8 positions matching TRBD1. CDR3 length equals 16 residues. The J segment lost 3 bases and the V segment lost 2 bases, leaving 8 bases of the junction unmatched. Looked up from germline, CDR1 is MDHEN and CDR2 is SYDVKM. The CDR3 sequence: CASSLGDRGVDTEAFF. The CDR3 bases are TGTGCCAGCAGTTTAGGAGACAGGGGAGTCGACACTGAAGCTTTCTTT.

This clone was detected a few times. This rearrangement joins TRBV29-1 to TRBJ2-3, with D perhaps matching TRBD2 (6 bases). Per germline, CDR1 SQVTM and CDR2 ANQGSEA. Deletions cut 3 bases from V and 0 bases from J, with 10 bases between. The CDR3 extends over 14 amino acids. For the CDR3, the DNA is TGCAGCGTTGATGCGGGACCTAGCACAGATACGCAGTATTTT. Its translation: CSVDAGPSTDTQYF.

This chain connects TRBV19 to TRBJ1-2; possibly TRBD1 for D (6 bases). Per the germline V gene, CDR1 is LNHDA and CDR2 is SQIVND (reference sequence). Deletions cut 11 bases from V and 8 bases from J, with 15 bases between. The CDR3 is made up of 11 amino acids. DNA for the CDR3: TGTGCCCCCGGACAGCCGGAGGGCTACACCTTC. Its protein is CAPGQPEGYTF. The complete variable domain, with remaining parts taken from reference TRBV19 and TRBJ1-2, reads DGGITQSPKYLFRKEGQNVTLSCEQNLNHDAMYWYRQDPGQGLRLIYYSQIVNDFQKGDIAEGYSVSREKKESFPLTVTSAQKNPTAFYLCAPGQPEGYTFGSGTRLTVV.

This chain connects TRBV9 to TRBJ2-7; D is uncertain. The CDR3 is made up of 14 amino acids. V was cut by 3 bases and J by 0 bases, with 10 bases left in between. CDR1 and CDR2 from the germline V gene are SGDLS and YYNGEE. The CDR3 DNA reads as TGTGCCAGCAGCGCGTCGACTGCCTCCTACGAGCAGTACTTC. Protein product: CASSASTASYEQYF. Variable domain in full (rest from reference TRBV9 and TRBJ2-7): DSGVTQTPKHLITATGQRVTLRCSPRSGDLSVYWYQQSLDQGLQFLIQYYNGEERAKGNILERFSAQQFPDLHSELNLSSLELGDSALYFCASSASTASYEQYFGPGTRLTVT.

This clone has a handful of counts. This sequence joins TRBV29-1 and TRBJ1-1; no clear D gene. The CDR3 extends over 13 amino acids. The germline gives CDR1 SQVTM, CDR2 ANQGSEA. Trimming pared 4 bases from V and 4 bases from J, leaving 13 bases between. The CDR3 DNA reads as TGCAGCGTTGTTGGCTTTGGGAGCACTGAAGCTTTCTTT. Residues: CSVVGFGSTEAFF.

V gene TRBV6-5 combines with J gene TRBJ1-4; 9 nucleotides match TRBD1. Per germline, CDR1 MNHEY and CDR2 SVGAGI. This CDR3 has 15 amino acids. Germline trimming cut 8 bases from V and 8 bases from J; bases unmatched to any gene: 12. The CDR3 coding sequence is TGTGCCAGCGGCAGACAGGGGGGGCTCCAAGAAAAACTGTTTTTT. Residues: CASGRQGGLQEKLFF.

The chain combines TRBV7-9 with TRBJ1-6; 10 bases map to TRBD1. Germline V lookup: CDR1 SEHNR, CDR2 FQNEAQ (reference sequence). With V trimmed by 3 bases and J by 9 bases, 8 bases remained unmatched. The CDR3 spans 16 residues. CDR3 in amino acids: CASSLYRDRGGSPLHF. DNA of the CDR3: TGTGCCAGCAGCTTGTACCGGGACAGGGGAGGTTCACCCCTCCACTTT.

The rearrangement joins TRBV30 to TRBJ2-7, with TRBD2 matching over 11 bases. The CDR3 contains 15 residues. Unmatched junction bases numbered 5, after V lost 4 bases and J lost 0 bases. Germline-derived CDR1 and CDR2 are GTSNPN and SVGIG (reference sequence). In nucleotides, the CDR3 is TGTGCCTGGAAGGGGGGGACTAGCGGCTCCTACGAGCAGTACTTC. Amino acids: CAWKGGTSGSYEQYF.

The CDR3 reads CASREQGWGQPQHF. The CDR3 bases are TGTGCCAGCAGGGAACAGGGATGGGGCCAGCCCCAGCATTTT. J is TRBJ1-5 and V is TRBV2; TRBD1 is a possible D gene (6 bases). CDR1 is SNHLY and CDR2 is FYNNEI in the germline V gene. The CDR3 sequence is 14 residues long. Trimming took off 6 bases at V and 7 bases at J, with 16 bases between the two ends.

The CDR3 loop is CASGVGRAYNEQFF. The CDR3 coding sequence is TGTGCCAGCGGGGTCGGGAGGGCCTACAATGAGCAGTTCTTC. The gene calls are TRBV2 and TRBJ2-1, with TRBD2 matching 8 bases. Unmatched junction bases numbered 5, after V lost 8 bases and J lost 2 bases. CDR1 is SNHLY, CDR2 FYNNEI, per germline. The CDR3 sequence is 14 residues long.

The genes are TRBV21-1 and TRBJ2-7; the D call TRBD2 from the table was never checked on the DNA. TRBV21-1 is labeled a pseudogene. The length of the CDR3 is 16 residues. The CDR3 sequence: CASSKVCQRPSYEQYF. The CDR3 bases are TGTGCCAGCAGCAAAGTCTGCCAGCGGCCCTCCTACGAGCAGTACTTC.

V usage is TRBV2 and J usage is TRBJ2-2; possible D gene TRBD1, 6 bases. Germline CDR1 reads SNHLY; CDR2 reads FYNNEI. The CDR3 runs to 15 residues. Trimming took off 6 bases at V and 3 bases at J, with 14 bases between the two ends. CDR3 nucleotides: TGTGCCAGCAGCACAGGGCGGCGGTACACCGGGGAGCTGTTTTTT. Translation: CASSTGRRYTGELFF.